This record looks at one T cell receptor beta chain sequence and its context. Its antigen is currently not known. Within one base of it there is no much larger clone, and no base qualities were kept. Library preparation employed 5' RACE. The listed sequencing device is Illumina HiSeq 2500. A second PCR of roughly 7 to 12 cycles was run with a J-beta primer mix and a sample-barcoded 5' primer. Each TCR beta cDNA molecule received a unique molecular identifier from a template-switch 5' adaptor carrying 12 random nucleotides. At least 2.5 million CDR3-containing paired-end reads were obtained from each sample. The Mint cDNA synthesis kit, primed by a TRBC-specific oligonucleotide, was used to synthesize first-strand cDNA from all RNA. All cDNA was treated with uracil-DNA glycosylase and then went through a first 18-cycle PCR with the universal primers M1SS and BC2_uni_R. As for how the authors treated the data: For normalization, 1 million high-quality reads were randomly selected from each sample, with every read carrying a distinct molecular identifier. Reads with shared molecular identifiers were discarded instead of being binned into consensus sequences. MiTCR, run with a Q25 quality threshold and the strictest error-elimination algorithm, handled CDR3 identification, clonotype clustering and error correction. A nonparametric unseen species model with Euler transformation was used to estimate a lower bound on total TCR beta diversity. TCRdb reprocessing: public reads trimmed at Q25 with fastp, clones called with MiXCR, in-frame beta chains kept. Duplicate CDR3 protein sequences are folded into a single record with the most common DNA and genes. TCRdb, not the authors, supplied the V and J calls. This sample holds roughly 730,000 distinct CDR3 sequences; around three fifths were observed only once. Of the sample, approximately 24% is held by the ten largest clones.

This entry is derived from a study of blood T cells in healthy people across ages (dated by TCRdb to between 2015 and 2017). About the full investigation: In model experiments, template switching captured roughly one uniquely barcoded TCR beta cDNA molecule for every two T cells. To avoid experimental bias, donors of different ages were randomly spread across the sequencing lanes. The study analyzed two additional independent replicas of 1 million unique cDNA reads from the same blood draw for two donors, one aged 18 to 30 and one aged 80 or older. Four age groups were formed from the donors: young (average approximately 17 years), middle-aged (around 40), aged (about 62) and long-lived (more than 75). Age-related changes in TCR beta repertoire diversity were measured in the study by deep sequencing normalized with unique cDNA molecular identifiers. Results the study describes overall, beyond this receptor: There was a strong correlation between observed TCR beta diversity and the percentage of naive T cells measured by flow cytometry. Total diversity estimates from one million sequenced T cells were considered lower bounds and underestimates. Observed TCR beta diversity per million T cells fell roughly linearly with age, and a significant reduction was already apparent by age about 38. Because donor CMV infection status was unknown, age-related changes in expanded clonotypes were potentially confounded. Compared with the aged group, the long-lived group had more naive CD4+ T cells, fewer expanded clones and increased TCR diversity, suggesting age selection. Conclusive comparison of naive and antigen-experienced compartments was prevented by the profiling of bulk unsorted PBMCs.

V and J lose 3 bases and 0 bases, and a span of 19 bases separates them. CDR1 and CDR2 were assigned from the germline V gene as ENHRY and SYGVKD. The CDR3 sequence holds 18 residues, the cysteine and phenylalanine included. Only the CDR3 region is kept as DNA, spanning 54 bases read in frame from base 1. The roughly 39 donors, aged roughly 6 to 95 years, were systemically healthy Caucasian individuals from Russia. Each donor gave about 9.2 milliliters of peripheral blood, drawn into EDTA-treated Vacutainer tubes. Ficoll-Paque density-gradient centrifugation was used to isolate PBMCs, with at least 7 million per sample. Total RNA was extracted from PBMCs with Trizol reagent, with at least 5 micrograms obtained per sample. For every donor, flow cytometry on a PBMC aliquot measured the percentage of naive CD45RAhigh/CD27high T cells.

Sequencing input: blood. The chain links TRBV10-3 with TRBJ2-3; the D gene is perhaps TRBD1, on 6 matching bases. This receptor was taken from a man in his forties or fifties in good health. The CDR3: CAISDTGTKALSTDTQYF. The DNA sequence is as follows: TGTGCCATCAGTGATACGGGGACAAAAGCACTAAGCACAGATACGCAGTATTTT.